These 23 T cell receptor beta chains were sequenced from one sample in a study of cytomegalovirus exposure and HLA in healthy donors. The PCR had 60 Vbeta and 13 Jbeta primers. Repertoires were generated with immunoSEQ multiplex PCR, while TCRdb's copy carries only in-frame clones and drops some. The profile shows some 110,000 clones, about 82% of them singletons. Sequenced material: PBMCs. The source is a man aged 50 or older in good health and CMV-seronegative.

This clone came up a few times. The gene calls are TRBV7-2 and TRBJ2-5; D might be TRBD1 (6 bases). Germline V lookup: CDR1 SGHTA, CDR2 FQGNSA. Trimming stripped 5 bases from V and 0 bases from J, with 13 bases between. The CDR3 consists of 15 residues. CDR3 sequence reads: CASSPTGLYQETQYF. DNA for the CDR3: TGTGCCAGCAGCCCCACAGGGCTGTACCAAGAGACCCAGTACTTC.

The chain links TRBV19 to TRBJ1-3, with 9 bases identical to TRBD1. Germline CDR1 LNHDA, CDR2 SQIVND (reference sequence). This CDR3 has 16 residues. With 5 bases clipped from V and 3 bases from J, the junction kept 8 bases outside the gene matches. The CDR3 nucleotides read TGTGCCAGTAGTCGACCGGGACAGGGACGTGGAAACACCATATATTTT. Translation: CASSRPGQGRGNTIYF.

The rearrangement links TRBV5-6 to TRBJ1-1; TRBD1 is a possible D gene (5 bases). The length of the CDR3 is 14 residues. With 4 bases removed from V and 2 bases from J, the gap between germline ends came to 12 bases. The germline CDR1 and CDR2 sequences are SGHDT and YYEEEE. In DNA, the CDR3 is TGTGCCAGCAGCCTCGACAGCACAAACACTGAAGCTTTCTTT. Encoded protein: CASSLDSTNTEAFF.

The chain carries TRBV19 and TRBJ2-3, with D possibly matching TRBD2 (6 bases). V lost 6 bases, J lost 7 bases, and 17 bases lay in between. The CDR3 length is 14 residues. CDR1 is LNHDA and CDR2 is SQIVND in the germline V gene (reference sequence). CDR3 sequence: CASSLTRVVNTQYF. The CDR3, as DNA: TGTGCCAGTAGCCTGACTAGAGTCGTTAATACGCAGTATTTT.

The genes are TRBV18 and TRBJ2-7; 9 nucleotides agree with TRBD1. Unmatched junction bases numbered 15, after V lost 3 bases and J lost 6 bases. The CDR3 covers 17 residues. CDR1 and CDR2 from the germline V gene are KGHSH and LQKENI. The CDR3 bases are TGTGCCAGCTCACCCCCTCTACGGGGACAGGGATCGGGCGAGCAGTACTTC. This codes for CASSPPLRGQGSGEQYF. Combining the CDR3 with reference TRBV18 and TRBJ2-7 gives the whole variable domain NAGVMQNPRHLVRRRGQEARLRCSPMKGHSHVYWYRQLPEEGLKFMVYLQKENIIDESGMPKERFSAEFPKEGPSILRIQQVVRGDSAAYFCASSPPLRGQGSGEQYFGPGTRLTVT.

The rearrangement joins TRBV5-5 to TRBJ2-5, with 7 bases aligning to TRBD2. The CDR3 length is 15 residues. CDR1 and CDR2 (germline): SGHKS, YYEKEE (reference sequence). The J segment lost 1 base and the V segment lost 6 bases, leaving 9 bases of the junction unmatched. The CDR3 reads CASTSPWGGQETQYF. As DNA, the CDR3 is TGTGCCAGCACCTCCCCGTGGGGGGGCCAAGAGACCCAGTACTTC.

V gene TRBV5-4 combines with J gene TRBJ2-3; 9 bases fit TRBD1. The CDR3 has 15 residues. Per germline, CDR1 SGHNT and CDR2 YYREEE (reference sequence). Trimming at V came to 4 bases and at J to 2 bases, leaving 5 bases not matched to a gene. CDR3 nucleotide sequence: TGTGCCAGCAGCAAGGACAGGGGCGACACAGATACGCAGTATTTT. Translating it yields CASSKDRGDTDTQYF.

DNA for the CDR3: TGTGCCAGCAGTGACCCGGGAGGGGATAACTATGGCTACACCTTC. Encoded protein: CASSDPGGDNYGYTF. The chain joins TRBV2 to TRBJ1-2; TRBD1 is a possible D gene (5 bases). V lost 3 bases, J lost 1 base, and 12 bases lay in between. In germline, CDR1 is SNHLY, CDR2 FYNNEI. This CDR3 is 15 amino acids long.

The rearrangement links TRBV5-1 to TRBJ2-4; 9 nucleotides match TRBD1. The CDR3 totals 14 residues. Germline CDR1 SGHRS, CDR2 YFSETQ. The ends lost 4 bases at V and 5 bases at J; junction bases unmatched: 4. CDR3 DNA: TGCGCCAGCAGCGCCACAGGGGGCGAAAACATTCAGTACTTC. Protein product: CASSATGGENIQYF.

Here the CDR3 reads CAWSNGQGREKLFF. CDR3 sequence (DNA): TGTGCCTGGAGTAACGGACAGGGCAGGGAAAAACTGTTTTTT. This chain connects TRBV30 to TRBJ1-4; 8 bases align to TRBD1. The CDR3 is made up of 14 amino acids. Germline assignment: CDR1 GTSNPN and CDR2 SVGIG (reference sequence). The junction had 7 bases not matched to a gene; V was cut back by 2 bases and J by 8 bases.

The CDR3 DNA reads TGCGCCAGCAGCTTGTTGGGGGCAGAAAATTCACCCCTCCACTTT. As protein: CASSLLGAENSPLHF. This rearrangement joins TRBV5-1 to TRBJ1-6; D perhaps matches TRBD1 (6 bases). The CDR3 runs to 15 residues. V lost 1 base and J lost 7, with 12 bases in between. Germline CDR1 and CDR2: SGHRS and YFSETQ. Based on the CDR3 plus reference TRBV5-1 and TRBJ1-6, the full variable domain is KAGVTQTPRYLIKTRGQQVTLSCSPISGHRSVSWYQQTPGQGLQFLFEYFSETQRNKGNFPGRFSGRQFSNSRSEMNVSTLELGDSALYLCASSLLGAENSPLHFGNGTRLTVT.

V usage is TRBV6-6 and J usage is TRBJ2-4; 7 bases are shared with TRBD2. Germline values: CDR1 MNHNY, CDR2 SVGAGI (reference sequence). The V gene end was trimmed by 5 bases and the J gene end by 1 base; junction bases not matched to a gene: 8. The CDR3 runs to 16 residues. The CDR3 loop reads CASSPQHGGAKNIQYF. In nucleotides, the CDR3 is TGTGCCAGCAGTCCCCAACACGGGGGGGCCAAAAACATTCAGTACTTC.

CDR3 DNA sequence: TGTGCCAGCAGCCAACGAGGACAGGAGTGGAACACCGGGGAGCTGTTTTTT. Amino acids: CASSQRGQEWNTGELFF. The chain combines TRBV7-8 with TRBJ2-2, with 7 bases lining up with TRBD1. The CDR3 is 17 residues long. Unmatched junction bases numbered 10, after V lost 5 bases and J lost 1 base. Germline V gene sequence: CDR1 SGHVS, CDR2 FQNEAQ.

This clone was counted only a few times. This chain joins TRBV19 and TRBJ1-6; 7 bases match TRBD1. Germline CDR1 and CDR2: LNHDA and SQIVND (reference sequence). Trimming took 3 bases from V and 3 from J; bases not matched to a gene: 8. CDR3 length: 17 residues. CDR3 loop: CASSIATGLLYNSPLHF. CDR3 DNA sequence: TGTGCCAGTAGTATCGCGACAGGGCTTCTCTATAATTCACCCCTCCACTTT.

The chain carries TRBV19 and TRBJ1-2, with D unclear. The CDR3 spans 16 residues. From germline, CDR1 is LNHDA and CDR2 SQIVND (reference sequence). Trimming removed 0 bases from V and 2 bases from J, with 13 bases in between. Here the CDR3 DNA reads TGTGCCAGTAGTATAGAGAGGGAAAAAGTCAACTATGGCTACACCTTC. It translates to CASSIEREKVNYGYTF. The complete variable domain, with remaining parts taken from reference TRBV19 and TRBJ1-2, reads DGGITQSPKYLFRKEGQNVTLSCEQNLNHDAMYWYRQDPGQGLRLIYYSQIVNDFQKGDIAEGYSVSREKKESFPLTVTSAQKNPTAFYLCASSIEREKVNYGYTFGSGTRLTVV.

This clone has just a few counts. The chain employs TRBV2 and TRBJ1-2; 7 nucleotides agree with TRBD1. The CDR3 sequence is 16 residues long. Trimming at V came to 8 bases and at J to 5 bases, leaving 17 bases not matched to a gene. Germline CDR1 SNHLY, CDR2 FYNNEI. The CDR3, as DNA: TGTGCCAGCCCCTACCGGGACAGACTCCCGAGGTATGGCTACACCTTC. This encodes CASPYRDRLPRYGYTF.

The chain links TRBV21-1 to TRBJ1-4; the table's D call TRBD1 went unverified against the DNA. TRBV21-1 is deemed a pseudogene. The CDR3 covers 20 residues. In DNA, the CDR3 is TGTGCCAGCAGCACAACCTCCGACCACCCTGACAGAGTGGGTGATGAAAAACTGTTTTTT. Protein: CASSTTSDHPDRVGDEKLFF.

The J gene is TRBJ2-1, the V gene TRBV5-1; weak D call: TRBD1 (6 bases). V was clipped by 4 bases and J by 6 bases, with 17 bases between them. Germline V gene sequence: CDR1 SGHRS, CDR2 YFSETQ. The CDR3 contains 15 residues. CDR3 amino acids: CASSQRRTDLNEQFF. The CDR3 coding sequence is TGCGCCAGCAGCCAGCGAAGGACAGACCTCAATGAGCAGTTCTTC.

This chain joins TRBV12-2 and TRBJ1-5. TRBV12-2 is classified as a pseudogene. The CDR3 spans 19 residues. The CDR3 region is CASRLRLLSRRLSNQPQHF. The CDR3 nucleotides are TGTGCAAGTCGCTTACGGTTGCTATCTCGGAGACTTAGCAATCAGCCCCAGCATTTT.

The chain is built from TRBV4-2 and TRBJ1-4, with D hard to call. The V gene's germline CDR1 is LGHNA and CDR2 YNFKEQ. Deletions cut 0 bases from V and 7 bases from J, with 15 bases between. The CDR3 is 16 amino acids. In DNA form, the CDR3 reads TGTGCCAGCAGCCAAGATAGGAGGACGGTGGCTGAAAAACTGTTTTTT. This codes for CASSQDRRTVAEKLFF.

In this sample, this clone turned up once. The genes are TRBV15 and TRBJ1-2; D remains unclear. CDR3 size: 13 residues. CDR1 LNHNV and CDR2 YYDKDF come from the germline V gene (reference sequence). Trimming removed 0 bases from V and 4 bases from J, with 6 bases in between. CDR3 coding DNA: TGTGCCACCAGCAGAGACAGGTCCTATGGCTACACCTTC. Its translation: CATSRDRSYGYTF.

Note on this clone: A junction boundary mismatches the germline segment, possibly from a read error. The chain combines TRBV7-2 with TRBJ2-7; no clear D gene. Germline CDR1 and CDR2: SGHTA and FQGNSA. The CDR3 is 14 residues long. The CDR3 bases are TGTGCCAGCAGTTTAGGGTCCCAGGCTTACGAGCAGTACTTC. Protein: CASSLGSQAYEQYF.

The chain uses TRBV2 and TRBJ1-1; D perhaps matches TRBD1 (5 bases). The CDR3 is 16 residues long. V was cut by 5 bases and J by 3 bases, with 19 bases left in between. Germline V gene sequence: CDR1 SNHLY, CDR2 FYNNEI. The CDR3 DNA sequence: TGTGCCAGCAGTTCCCAAAACAGGTTCCGAGACACTGAAGCTTTCTTT. Encoded protein: CASSSQNRFRDTEAFF.